One sample yielded the 23 T cell receptor beta chains listed below, sequenced in a study of blood T cell repertoires in COVID-19. Sequencing was performed with immunoSEQ multiplex PCR; in TCRdb, only in-frame clones are kept and a portion is missing. The sample comprises roughly 220,000 clones, approximately 82% of which are singletons, and roughly 1.4% rests with the top ten. Material: peripheral blood. Receptor source: a woman in her 40s who had recovered from COVID-19.

The rearrangement links TRBV19 to TRBJ2-4; D is uncertain. Germline CDR1 is LNHDA and CDR2 is SQIVND (reference sequence). This CDR3 has 15 amino acids. Trimming left V 6 bases short and J 0 bases short, with 12 bases between. The CDR3 protein is CASSSGALAKNIQYF. In nucleotides, the CDR3 is TGTGCCAGTAGCTCAGGCGCCTTAGCCAAAAACATTCAGTACTTC.

This chain connects TRBV10-3 to TRBJ1-2; 9 bases agree with TRBD1. Germline V lookup: CDR1 ENHRY, CDR2 SYGVKD. V gave up 4 bases and J gave up 1 base; unmatched junction bases: 1. CDR3 length: 14 residues. The CDR3 bases are TGTGCCATCAGTGCGGGACAGGGTAACTATGGCTACACCTTC. Protein: CAISAGQGNYGYTF.

In regard to this clone: The sample carries other DNA sequences with the same CDR3. This sequence joins TRBV5-6 and TRBJ1-2; 9 nucleotides line up with TRBD1. The J segment lost 6 bases and the V segment lost 0 bases, leaving 0 bases of the junction unmatched. This CDR3 has 13 amino acids. Germline CDR1 reads SGHDT; CDR2 reads YYEEEE. CDR3 amino acids: CASSLGQGDGYTF. The CDR3, as DNA: TGTGCCAGCAGCTTGGGACAGGGGGATGGCTACACCTTC.

V gene TRBV5-4 combines with J gene TRBJ1-2; D not certain. Germline-derived CDR1 and CDR2 are SGHNT and YYREEE (reference sequence). This CDR3 is 14 amino acids long. V lost 0 bases and J lost 0, with 6 bases in between. Written as DNA, the CDR3 is TGTGCCAGCAGCTTGGACAGAACTAACTATGGCTACACCTTC. It is translated as CASSLDRTNYGYTF. Full variable domain (outside the CDR3, taken from reference TRBV5-4 and TRBJ1-2): ETGVTQSPTHLIKTRGQQVTLRCSSQSGHNTVSWYQQALGQGPQFIFQYYREEENGRGNFPPRFSGLQFPNYSSELNVNALELDDSALYLCASSLDRTNYGYTFGSGTRLTVV.

The chain couples TRBV28 to TRBJ2-7; TRBD1 is a possible D gene (5 bases). V was clipped by 7 bases and J by 3 bases, with 13 bases between them. CDR3 length: 13 amino acids. The germline V gene encodes CDR1 MDHEN and CDR2 SYDVKM. The CDR3 sequence: CASTRDRDYEQYF. CDR3 coding DNA: TGTGCCAGCACTAGAGACAGAGACTACGAGCAGTACTTC.

A single count supports this clone. This sequence joins TRBV18 and TRBJ2-3; 12 bases line up with TRBD2. The V segment lost 3 bases and the J segment 0 bases; nucleotides outside the gene matches: 7. The CDR3 is 18 amino acids. Germline CDR1 KGHSH, CDR2 LQKENI. The chain's CDR3 is CASSPLLAGGTSTDTQYF. The CDR3 nucleotides are TGTGCCAGCTCACCCCTACTAGCGGGGGGTACTAGCACAGATACGCAGTATTTT.

This sequence joins TRBV7-8 and TRBJ1-5; the D is unclear. CDR3 length equals 15 residues. Trimming shortened V by 0 bases and J by 6 bases, and 12 bases separated the two germline ends. Per the germline V gene, CDR1 is SGHVS and CDR2 is FQNEAQ. The CDR3 DNA reads as TGTGCCAGCAGCTTAGCGGTAATGGGAGCTCAGCCCCAGCATTTT. Translating gives CASSLAVMGAQPQHF.

The rearrangement uses TRBV15 and TRBJ2-7, with 8 bases fitting TRBD2. V was pared by 6 bases and J by 2 bases, with 6 bases of the junction left unmatched. The V gene's germline CDR1 is LNHNV and CDR2 YYDKDF (reference sequence). The CDR3 loop spans 14 amino acids. The DNA for the CDR3 is TGTGCCACCAGGCCGGGGGGGTCTACCTACGAGCAGTACTTC. It specifies CATRPGGSTYEQYF.

Only one count was recorded for this clone. One end of the junction is discordant with germline, which a read error may explain. V usage is TRBV3-1 (or the pseudogene TRBV3-2) and J usage is TRBJ1-1; 7 positions match TRBD1. The CDR3 sequence is 12 residues long. Germline CDR1 reads LGHDT; CDR2 reads YNNKEL (reference sequence). The CDR3 loop is CASSQGQEKAFF. CDR3 bases: TGTGCCAGCAGTCAAGGACAGGAGAAAGCTTTCTTT.

The chain couples TRBV18 to TRBJ1-1; the D gene is possibly TRBD1 (6 bases). The V end was cut by 5 bases, the J end by 3 bases, with 10 bases between. The CDR3 has 13 amino acids. CDR1 is KGHSH and CDR2 is LQKENI in the germline V gene. The CDR3 nucleotides are TGTGCCAGCTCAGGCGGGGGGCACACTGAAGCTTTCTTT. Translated, it gives CASSGGGHTEAFF.

The chain couples TRBV6-9 to TRBJ1-5; 7 bases agree with TRBD1. Germline V CDR1 and CDR2: MNHGY, SVAAGI. The CDR3 runs to 18 residues. The J segment lost 0 bases and the V segment lost 8 bases, leaving 16 bases of the junction unmatched. The CDR3 loop reads CASQSGTEVYNSNQPQHF. The DNA of the CDR3 is TGTGCCAGCCAGTCCGGGACAGAAGTTTATAATAGCAATCAGCCCCAGCATTTT.

This clone appeared once. The chain has TRBV7-3 and TRBJ2-1; D may be TRBD1 (5 bases). V was pared by 3 bases and J by 1 base, with 10 bases between. Germline CDR1 SGHTA, CDR2 FQGTGA. This CDR3 has 15 residues. The CDR3 nucleotides are TGTGCCAGCAGCTTGGGCCAGGGATCCTACAATGAGCAGTTCTTC. Amino acids: CASSLGQGSYNEQFF.

The chain carries TRBV5-1 and TRBJ2-5, with 10 bases lining up with TRBD2. V lost 0 bases and J lost 3; bases outside the gene matches: 5. The CDR3 contains 16 residues. Germline loops: CDR1 SGHRS, CDR2 YFSETQ. In DNA form, the CDR3 reads TGCGCCAGCAGCTTGGCGGCTAGCGGGGGAAAAGAGACCCAGTACTTC. Protein product: CASSLAASGGKETQYF.

This chain connects TRBV5-6 to TRBJ1-1; TRBD1 is a possible D gene (6 bases). The V end lost 0 bases, the J end lost 5 bases, and 8 bases lay between the germline ends. The CDR3 has 13 amino acids. The germline gives CDR1 SGHDT, CDR2 YYEEEE. The CDR3 DNA reads as TGTGCCAGCAGCTTGGGGGGGCTTACTGAAGCTTTCTTT. It translates to CASSLGGLTEAFF.

This clone was seen a handful of times. The V call is TRBV3-1 (or the pseudogene TRBV3-2), the J call TRBJ2-7; 9 bases are shared with TRBD1. CDR3 length: 18 amino acids. After removal of 0 bases from V and 6 bases from J, the junction contained 15 bases not matched to a gene. Germline assignment: CDR1 LGHDT and CDR2 YNNKEL (reference sequence). The CDR3 DNA sequence: TGTGCCAGCAGCCAAGATCTTTTGGCCGGGACAGGGCGGTCCGAGCAGTACTTC. Encoded protein: CASSQDLLAGTGRSEQYF.

As regards this clone: Different DNA sequences within this sample yield the same CDR3. The chain joins TRBV7-9 to TRBJ1-2; D might be TRBD1 (5 bases). The CDR3 is 13 residues long. Germline CDR1 reads SEHNR; CDR2 reads FQNEAQ (reference sequence). V gave up 1 base and J gave up 4 bases, with 7 bases separating them. CDR3 residues: CASSLGTGYGYTF. The CDR3 region has the DNA TGTGCCAGCAGCTTAGGTACAGGCTATGGCTACACCTTC.

V is TRBV19 and J is TRBJ1-1, with 7 bases that match TRBD1. CDR1 LNHDA and CDR2 SQIVND come from the germline V gene (reference sequence). CDR3 length: 16 residues. V shed 11 bases, J shed 0 bases, and the junction held 15 bases outside the gene matches. CDR3 loop: CACRGLGQDMNTEAFF. In nucleotides, the CDR3 is TGTGCCTGCCGTGGTTTAGGACAGGACATGAACACTGAAGCTTTCTTT.

This clone was recorded a few times. The V gene is TRBV6-6, the J gene TRBJ2-3, with D unclear. Germline CDR1 is MNHNY and CDR2 is SVGAGI (reference sequence). CDR3 size: 13 residues. V was cut by 5 bases and J by 5 bases, with 11 bases left in between. The chain's CDR3 is CASSDRLRDTQYF. In DNA form, the CDR3 reads TGTGCCAGCAGTGACCGACTCAGAGATACGCAGTATTTT.

The chain employs TRBV4-3 and TRBJ1-2; no definite D call. Between the trimmed V and J ends, which lost 0 bases and 8 bases, there was a span of 16 bases. The CDR3 runs to 15 residues. Per germline, CDR1 LGHNA and CDR2 YSLEER. The CDR3 DNA follows: TGCGCCAGCAGCCAAGATCGCTCCTCTGAGAGGGGCTACACCTTC. Its translation is CASSQDRSSERGYTF.

The rearrangement uses TRBV28 and TRBJ2-5, with D unresolved. Germline V lookup: CDR1 MDHEN, CDR2 SYDVKM. This CDR3 has 12 amino acids. Trimming took 4 bases from V and 4 from J, leaving 7 bases between them. CDR3: CASSYSSETQYF. The CDR3 DNA reads as TGTGCCAGCAGTTACAGTTCAGAGACCCAGTACTTC.

The chain recombines TRBV27 with TRBJ2-7; 7 bases match TRBD1. The length of the CDR3 is 15 residues. Trimming took 2 bases from V and 2 from J; bases not matched to a gene: 6. Germline V gene lookup returns CDR1 MNHEY and CDR2 SMNVEV (reference sequence). The CDR3: CASSLRTGTAYEQYF. As DNA, the CDR3 is TGTGCCAGCAGTTTAAGGACAGGAACTGCCTACGAGCAGTACTTC.

The chain employs TRBV6-6 and TRBJ1-2, with 10 bases aligning to TRBD1. Germline CDR1 MNHNY, CDR2 SVGAGI (reference sequence). The CDR3 consists of 15 residues. The J segment lost 6 bases and the V segment lost 2 bases, leaving 6 bases of the junction unmatched. CDR3 in amino acids: CASSYPGQGIDGYTF. The CDR3 DNA reads as TGTGCCAGCAGTTACCCGGGACAGGGGATAGATGGCTACACCTTC.

This sequence joins TRBV5-4 and TRBJ2-7; 7 bases fit TRBD1. V trimming: 4 bases; J trimming: 4 bases; junction bases outside the gene matches: 8. CDR3 length: 14 residues. Germline values: CDR1 SGHNT, CDR2 YYREEE (reference sequence). The CDR3 bases are TGTGCCAGCAGCACATCCGGGACAGTTTACGAGCAGTACTTC. Its translation: CASSTSGTVYEQYF.